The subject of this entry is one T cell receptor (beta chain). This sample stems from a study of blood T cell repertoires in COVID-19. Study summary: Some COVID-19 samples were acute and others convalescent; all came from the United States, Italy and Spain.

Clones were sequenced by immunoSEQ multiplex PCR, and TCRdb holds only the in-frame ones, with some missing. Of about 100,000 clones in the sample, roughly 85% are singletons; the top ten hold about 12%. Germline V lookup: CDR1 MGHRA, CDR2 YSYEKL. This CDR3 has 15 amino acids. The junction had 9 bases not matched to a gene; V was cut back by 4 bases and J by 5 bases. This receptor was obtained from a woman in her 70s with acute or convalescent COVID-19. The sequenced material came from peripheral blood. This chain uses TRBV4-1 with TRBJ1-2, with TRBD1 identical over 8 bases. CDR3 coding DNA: TGCGCCAGCAGCCCCTCACTACAGGGGGTTTATGGCTACACCTTC. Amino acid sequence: CASSPSLQGVYGYTF.